Sequencing of this T cell receptor (beta chain) was carried out in a study of cytomegalovirus exposure and HLA in healthy donors. CDR3 length: 16 residues. V was clipped by 2 bases and J by 7 bases, with 16 bases between them. Germline CDR1 reads SGHDT; CDR2 reads YYEEEE. This clone was recorded once. It was with 60 Vbeta and 13 Jbeta primers that the PCR ran. Produced via immunoSEQ multiplex PCR; TCRdb's table is partial and in-frame only. The data show about 120,000 clones, over 75% seen once. The chain carries TRBV5-6 and TRBJ1-6; tentatively, D is TRBD1 (6 bases). What was sequenced was PBMCs. The clonotype was recovered from a man aged 25 to 45 in good health and CMV-seronegative. Here the CDR3 reads CASSFLSQDSNSPLHF. CDR3 DNA sequence: TGTGCCAGCAGCTTTTTAAGCCAGGACAGCAATTCACCCCTCCACTTT.